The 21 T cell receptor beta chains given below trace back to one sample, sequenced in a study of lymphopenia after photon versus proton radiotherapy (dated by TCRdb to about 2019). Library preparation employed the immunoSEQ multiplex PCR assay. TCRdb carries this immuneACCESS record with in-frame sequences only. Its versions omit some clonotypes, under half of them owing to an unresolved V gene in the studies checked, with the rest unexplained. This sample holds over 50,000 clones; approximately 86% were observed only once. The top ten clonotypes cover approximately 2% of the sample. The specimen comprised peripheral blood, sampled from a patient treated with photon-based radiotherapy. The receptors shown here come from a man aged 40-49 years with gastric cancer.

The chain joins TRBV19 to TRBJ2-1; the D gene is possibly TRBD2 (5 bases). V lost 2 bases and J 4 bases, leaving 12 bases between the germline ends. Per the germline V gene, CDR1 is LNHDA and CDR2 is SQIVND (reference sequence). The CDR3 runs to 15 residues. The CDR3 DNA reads TGTGCCAGTAGTATAACTCTTTCGGGATACAATGAGCAGTTCTTC. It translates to CASSITLSGYNEQFF.

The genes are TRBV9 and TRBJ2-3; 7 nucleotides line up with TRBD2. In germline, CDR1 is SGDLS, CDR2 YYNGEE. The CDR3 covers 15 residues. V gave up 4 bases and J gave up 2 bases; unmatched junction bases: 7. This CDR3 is CASSSLADATDTQYF. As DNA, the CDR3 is TGTGCCAGCAGCTCTCTAGCGGATGCCACAGATACGCAGTATTTT.

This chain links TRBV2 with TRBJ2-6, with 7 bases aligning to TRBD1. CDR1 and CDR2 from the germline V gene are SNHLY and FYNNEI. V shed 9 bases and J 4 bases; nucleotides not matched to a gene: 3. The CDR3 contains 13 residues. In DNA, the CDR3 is TGTGCCAGAGGGACAGCCGGGGCCAACGTCCTGACTTTC. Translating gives CARGTAGANVLTF.

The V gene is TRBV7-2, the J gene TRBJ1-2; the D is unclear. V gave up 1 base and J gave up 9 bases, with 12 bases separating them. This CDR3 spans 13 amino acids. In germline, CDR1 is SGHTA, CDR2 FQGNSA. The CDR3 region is CASSLGERDRYTF. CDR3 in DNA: TGTGCCAGCAGCTTAGGGGAGAGGGATCGCTACACCTTC.

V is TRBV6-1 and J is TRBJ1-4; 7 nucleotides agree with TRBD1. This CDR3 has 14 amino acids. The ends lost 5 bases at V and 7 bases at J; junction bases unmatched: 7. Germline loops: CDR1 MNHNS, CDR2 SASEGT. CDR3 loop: CASSLRGKGEKLFF. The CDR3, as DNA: TGTGCCAGCAGTCTCAGGGGGAAGGGTGAAAAACTGTTTTTT.

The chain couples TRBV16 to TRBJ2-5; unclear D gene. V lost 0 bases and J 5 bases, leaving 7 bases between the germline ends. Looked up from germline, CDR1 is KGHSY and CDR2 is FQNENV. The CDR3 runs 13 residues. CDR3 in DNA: TGTGCCAGCAGCCAATCGATCGGGGAGACCCAGTACTTC. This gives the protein CASSQSIGETQYF.

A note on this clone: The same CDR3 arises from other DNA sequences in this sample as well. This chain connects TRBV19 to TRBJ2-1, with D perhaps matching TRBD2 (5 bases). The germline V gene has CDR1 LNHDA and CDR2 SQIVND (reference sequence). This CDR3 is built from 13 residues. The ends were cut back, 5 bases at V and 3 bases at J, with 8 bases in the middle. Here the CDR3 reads CASSPRGYNEQFF. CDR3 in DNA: TGTGCCAGTAGTCCTCGGGGCTACAATGAGCAGTTCTTC.

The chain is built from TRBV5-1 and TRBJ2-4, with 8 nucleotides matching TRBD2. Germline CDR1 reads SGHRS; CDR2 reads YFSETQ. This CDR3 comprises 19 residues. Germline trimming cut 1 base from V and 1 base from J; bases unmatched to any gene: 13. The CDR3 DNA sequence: TGCGCCAGCAGCTTGCCGATTGTCGGGGGGGCCCAGGCCAAAAACATTCAGTACTTC. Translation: CASSLPIVGGAQAKNIQYF. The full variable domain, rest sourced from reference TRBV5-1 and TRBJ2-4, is KAGVTQTPRYLIKTRGQQVTLSCSPISGHRSVSWYQQTPGQGLQFLFEYFSETQRNKGNFPGRFSGRQFSNSRSEMNVSTLELGDSALYLCASSLPIVGGAQAKNIQYFGAGTRLSVL.

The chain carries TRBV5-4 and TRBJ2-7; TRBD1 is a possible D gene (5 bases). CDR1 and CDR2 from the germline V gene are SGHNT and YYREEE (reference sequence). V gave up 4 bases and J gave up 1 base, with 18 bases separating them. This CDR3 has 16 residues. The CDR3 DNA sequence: TGTGCCAGCAGCGGTGAGCCAGGGTTGCCTTCCTACGAGCAGTACTTC. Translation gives CASSGEPGLPSYEQYF.

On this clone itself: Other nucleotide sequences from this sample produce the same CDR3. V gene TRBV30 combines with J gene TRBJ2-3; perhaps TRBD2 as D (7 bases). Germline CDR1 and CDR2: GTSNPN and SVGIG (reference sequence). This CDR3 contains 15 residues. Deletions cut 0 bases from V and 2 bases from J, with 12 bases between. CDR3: CAWSVGGGATDTQYF. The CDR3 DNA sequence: TGTGCCTGGAGTGTAGGTGGGGGGGCCACAGATACGCAGTATTTT.

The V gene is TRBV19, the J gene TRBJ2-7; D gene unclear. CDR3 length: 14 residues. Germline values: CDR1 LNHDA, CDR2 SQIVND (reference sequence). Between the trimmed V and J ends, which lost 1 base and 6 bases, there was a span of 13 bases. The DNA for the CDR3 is TGTGCCAGTAGTATAGGAAAATCTTCGGGCGAGCAGTACTTC. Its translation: CASSIGKSSGEQYF.

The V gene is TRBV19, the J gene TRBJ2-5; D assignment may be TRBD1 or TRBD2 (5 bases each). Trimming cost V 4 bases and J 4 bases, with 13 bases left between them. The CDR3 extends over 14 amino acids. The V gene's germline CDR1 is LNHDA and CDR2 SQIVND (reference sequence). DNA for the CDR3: TGTGCCAGTAGTACGAACGCTGGGGGAGAGACCCAGTACTTC. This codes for CASSTNAGGETQYF.

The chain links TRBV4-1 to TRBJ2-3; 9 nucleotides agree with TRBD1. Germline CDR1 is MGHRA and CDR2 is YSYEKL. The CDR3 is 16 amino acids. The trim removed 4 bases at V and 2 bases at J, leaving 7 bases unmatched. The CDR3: CASSLRRDRVTDTQYF. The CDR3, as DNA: TGCGCCAGCAGCCTAAGACGGGACAGGGTCACAGATACGCAGTATTTT.

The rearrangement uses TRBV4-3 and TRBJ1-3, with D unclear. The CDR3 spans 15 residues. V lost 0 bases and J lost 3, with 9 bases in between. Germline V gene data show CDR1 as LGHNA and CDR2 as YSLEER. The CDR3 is CASSQDAQFGNTIYF. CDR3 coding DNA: TGCGCCAGCAGCCAAGATGCACAGTTTGGAAACACCATATATTTT.

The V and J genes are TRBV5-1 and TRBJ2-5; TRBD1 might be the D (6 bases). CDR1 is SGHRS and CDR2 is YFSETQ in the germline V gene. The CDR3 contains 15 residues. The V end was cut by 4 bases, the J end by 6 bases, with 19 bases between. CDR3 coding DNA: TGCGCCAGCAGCCTGTCCCCACAGGGTCTGAAGACCCAGTACTTC. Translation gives CASSLSPQGLKTQYF.

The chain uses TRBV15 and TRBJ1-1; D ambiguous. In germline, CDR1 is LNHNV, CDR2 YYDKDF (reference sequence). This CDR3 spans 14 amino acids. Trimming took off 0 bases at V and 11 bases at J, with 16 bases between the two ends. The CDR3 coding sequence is TGTGCCACCAGCAGAGATTTGCAGGTCGAACGGGCTTTCTTT. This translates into CATSRDLQVERAFF.

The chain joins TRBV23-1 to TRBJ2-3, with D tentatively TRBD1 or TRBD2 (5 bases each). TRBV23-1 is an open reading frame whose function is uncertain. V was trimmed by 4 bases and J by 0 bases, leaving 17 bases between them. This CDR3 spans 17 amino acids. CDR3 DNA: TGCGCCAGCAGTCCCAGAGGGGCAGGAAGTAGCACAGATACGCAGTATTTT. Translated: CASSPRGAGSSTDTQYF.

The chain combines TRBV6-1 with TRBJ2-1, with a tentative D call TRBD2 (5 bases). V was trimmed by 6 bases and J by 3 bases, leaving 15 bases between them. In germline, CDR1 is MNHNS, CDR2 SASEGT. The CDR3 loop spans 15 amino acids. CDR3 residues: CASSEAPGGYNEQFF. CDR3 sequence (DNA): TGTGCCAGCAGCGAGGCCCCTGGAGGCTACAATGAGCAGTTCTTC.

CDR3 loop: CASSLTGPGNQPQHF. The CDR3 bases are TGTGCCAGCAGCTTGACGGGTCCGGGCAATCAGCCCCAGCATTTT. The rearrangement joins TRBV5-8 to TRBJ1-5; D remains ambiguous. The CDR3 totals 15 residues. Trimming took 1 base from V and 2 from J, leaving 10 bases between them. The germline CDR1 and CDR2 sequences are SGHTS and YDEGEE.

The CDR3 DNA is TGTGCCAGCAGTTTTGTCGCTAATTCACCCCTCCACTTT. It encodes CASSFVANSPLHF. The V gene is TRBV27, the J gene TRBJ1-6; D unclear. V lost 3 bases, J lost 6 bases, and 6 bases lay in between. There are 13 residues in the CDR3. The germline V gene encodes CDR1 MNHEY and CDR2 SMNVEV (reference sequence).

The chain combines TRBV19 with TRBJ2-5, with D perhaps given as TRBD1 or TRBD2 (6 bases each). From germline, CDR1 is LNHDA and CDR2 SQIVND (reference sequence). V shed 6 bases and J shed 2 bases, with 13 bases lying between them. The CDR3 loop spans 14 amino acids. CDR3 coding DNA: TGTGCCAGTAGGGAGGGGGGCTCACAAGAGACCCAGTACTTC. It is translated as CASREGGSQETQYF.